A single sample gave rise to the 31 T cell receptor beta chains below, sequenced in a study of spatial heterogeneity in lung cancer. TCRdb used MiXCR to reprocess the 5' RACE reads, holding one entry per CDR3 protein. This sample has about 45,000 distinct CDR3 sequences; 10% to 15% occur once, and the top ten carry around 42%. Time point noted: sample taken at primary tumor resection. The study sequenced unsorted whole RNA from tumor, nontumor lung or frozen PBMC. This specimen consisted of PBMCs, obtained at surgery. These receptors all stem from a female donor with early-stage non-small cell lung cancer.

This chain links TRBV20-1 with TRBJ1-5; D gene ambiguous. CDR1 is DFQATT, CDR2 SNEGSKA, per germline (reference sequence). Between the trimmed V and J ends, which lost 6 bases and 3 bases, there was a span of 15 bases. The CDR3 has 14 residues. CDR3: CSAATGVPNQPQHF. The CDR3 region has the DNA TGCAGTGCCGCAACCGGGGTCCCCAATCAGCCCCAGCATTTT.

The chain is built from TRBV5-1 and TRBJ2-1; tentative D call: TRBD2 (6 bases). The V gene's germline CDR1 is SGHRS and CDR2 YFSETQ. This CDR3 region has 20 residues. The germline V and J ends were trimmed by 4 bases and 0 bases, with 26 bases remaining between them. The CDR3 region has the DNA TGCGCCAGCAGCCAATTAGGGATCCCAGGGCGGGGCCACTCCTACAATGAGCAGTTCTTC. This translates into CASSQLGIPGRGHSYNEQFF.

This clonotype was observed a handful of times. This chain joins TRBV20-1 and TRBJ1-2; 10 nucleotides line up with TRBD1. Looked up from germline, CDR1 is DFQATT and CDR2 is SNEGSKA (reference sequence). This CDR3 comprises 14 residues. The V and J ends lost 3 bases and 4 bases, in that order; junction bases with no gene match: 5. This chain's CDR3 is CSASGTGDFYGYTF. DNA of the CDR3: TGCAGTGCTAGTGGGACAGGGGATTTCTATGGCTACACCTTC.

This clonotype turned up a few times. The V gene is TRBV12-3 or TRBV12-4, the J gene TRBJ1-5; 8 bases fit TRBD1. Trimming cost V 4 bases and J 7 bases; bases outside gene matches: 6. The CDR3 loop spans 14 amino acids. In DNA form, the CDR3 reads TGTGCCAGCAGTTCCGGGACAGGAAGGCAGCCCCAGCATTTT. Its protein product is CASSSGTGRQPQHF.

The chain carries TRBV5-5 and TRBJ2-3; 7 bases match TRBD1. The CDR3 extends over 14 amino acids. From germline, CDR1 is SGHKS and CDR2 YYEKEE (reference sequence). With V trimmed by 4 bases and J by 5 bases, 7 bases remained unmatched. The CDR3 loop is CASSVTTGIDTQYF. In nucleotides, the CDR3 is TGTGCCAGCAGCGTAACGACAGGGATAGATACGCAGTATTTT.

This clonotype has a single count. The genes are TRBV7-8 and TRBJ2-6; TRBD1 matches 7 bases. V trimming: 5 bases; J trimming: 4 bases; junction bases outside the gene matches: 2. The CDR3 runs 14 residues. Germline V gives CDR1 SGHVS, CDR2 FQNEAQ. The DNA of the CDR3 is TGTGCCAGCAGCCCGACAGGGGGGGCCAACGTCCTGACTTTC. Protein sequence: CASSPTGGANVLTF.

The genes are TRBV6-2 or TRBV6-3 and TRBJ2-3; 10 positions agree with TRBD2. Per the germline V gene, CDR1 is MNHEY and CDR2 is SVGEGT. The V segment lost 2 bases and the J segment 1 base; nucleotides outside the gene matches: 3. The CDR3 loop spans 16 amino acids. This CDR3 reads CASSYLGLAGTDTQYF. DNA for the CDR3: TGTGCCAGCAGTTACCTTGGACTAGCGGGCACAGATACGCAGTATTTT.

This clonotype was seen a few times. The V call is TRBV7-2, the J call TRBJ1-1; no reliable D call. CDR3 length equals 14 residues. Between the trimmed V and J ends, which lost 1 base and 4 bases, there was a span of 10 bases. Germline lookup yields CDR1 SGHTA and CDR2 FQGNSA. CDR3 coding DNA: TGTGCCAGCAGCTTAGTCCCGGGCGGCACTGAAGCTTTCTTT. This gives the protein CASSLVPGGTEAFF. Drawing the rest from reference TRBV7-2 and TRBJ1-1, the complete variable domain is GAGVSQSPSNKVTEKGKDVELRCDPISGHTALYWYRQSLGQGLEFLIYFQGNSAPDKSGLPSDRFSAERTGGSVSTLTIQRTQQEDSAVYLCASSLVPGGTEAFFGQGTRLTVV.

This clonotype has just a few counts. The rearrangement joins TRBV5-6 to TRBJ2-3; 7 bases are shared with TRBD1. J gave up 3 bases and V 1 base, and 8 bases lay outside the gene matches. This CDR3 is built from 16 residues. Germline-derived CDR1 and CDR2 are SGHDT and YYEEEE. DNA of the CDR3: TGTGCCAGCAGCTTGTATGGGACAGATCTTACAGATACGCAGTATTTT. Protein: CASSLYGTDLTDTQYF.

There are a few counts of this clonotype. The V gene is TRBV20-1, the J gene TRBJ1-4; D not resolved. V was trimmed by 6 bases and J by 3 bases, leaving 8 bases between them. Germline V lookup: CDR1 DFQATT, CDR2 SNEGSKA (reference sequence). There are 12 residues in the CDR3. The CDR3 reads CSARGPNEKLFF. The CDR3 coding sequence is TGCAGTGCCCGCGGTCCTAATGAAAAACTGTTTTTT.

This clonotype was observed a few times. The chain is built from TRBV12-3 or TRBV12-4 and TRBJ2-5, with TRBD2 matching over 13 bases. Trimming cost V 6 bases and J 5 bases; bases outside gene matches: 6. The CDR3 totals 15 residues. The DNA of the CDR3 is TGTGCCAGCAGCATGACTAGCGGGGGGTTGGAGACCCAGTACTTC. Encoded protein: CASSMTSGGLETQYF.

The chain uses TRBV18 and TRBJ1-5; 7 positions agree with TRBD1. The CDR3 totals 13 residues. Germline V gene data show CDR1 as KGHSH and CDR2 as LQKENI. The junction had 1 base not matched to a gene; V was cut back by 5 bases and J by 3 bases. CDR3 sequence reads: CASSTGDNQPQHF. In DNA form, the CDR3 reads TGTGCCAGCTCAACAGGGGACAATCAGCCCCAGCATTTT.

This clonotype was found a few times. The V gene is TRBV5-1, the J gene TRBJ2-3; 13 bases fit TRBD2. This CDR3 region has 16 residues. V shed 4 bases, J shed 1 base, and the junction held 3 bases outside the gene matches. CDR1 is SGHRS, CDR2 YFSETQ, per germline. CDR3 in DNA: TGCGCCAGCAGCCAGGGGACTAGCGGGGGCACAGATACGCAGTATTTT. This sequence encodes CASSQGTSGGTDTQYF.

This clonotype has a handful of counts. The CDR3 bases are TGTGCCAGCAGCTTAGGGTTGGGGAACACTGAAGCTTTCTTT. Encoded protein: CASSLGLGNTEAFF. The chain is built from TRBV7-2 and TRBJ1-1; no clear D. Trimming shortened V by 1 base and J by 1 base, and 7 bases separated the two germline ends. Germline CDR1 SGHTA, CDR2 FQGNSA. This CDR3 spans 14 amino acids.

The chain links TRBV27 to TRBJ2-3; TRBD2 aligns across 9 bases. Germline V gene lookup returns CDR1 MNHEY and CDR2 SMNVEV (reference sequence). J lost 4 bases, V lost 2 bases, and 7 bases had no gene match. The CDR3 length is 16 residues. The CDR3 protein is CASSLGRRGGSDTQYF. Written as DNA, the CDR3 is TGTGCCAGCAGTTTAGGCCGGCGGGGGGGCTCAGATACGCAGTATTTT.

The chain carries TRBV5-1 and TRBJ1-1; D perhaps matches TRBD1 (6 bases). Germline CDR1 SGHRS, CDR2 YFSETQ. This CDR3 comprises 15 residues. V shed 4 bases and J shed 1 base, with 14 bases lying between them. The CDR3 loop is CASSEQGMENTEAFF. CDR3 bases: TGCGCCAGCAGCGAACAGGGAATGGAGAACACTGAAGCTTTCTTT.

This clonotype has only a few counts. This chain joins TRBV25-1 and TRBJ1-4, with TRBD1 as a possible D gene (6 bases). CDR1 and CDR2 from the germline V gene are MGHDK and SYGVNS. The CDR3 runs to 15 residues. Between the trimmed V and J ends, which lost 3 bases and 4 bases, there was a span of 12 bases. The CDR3 sequence: CASSEHRAINEKLFF. For the CDR3, the DNA is TGTGCCAGCAGTGAGCACAGGGCGATTAATGAAAAACTGTTTTTT. The full variable domain, its missing parts supplied by reference TRBV25-1 and TRBJ1-4, is EADIYQTPRYLVIGTGKKITLECSQTMGHDKMYWYQQDPGMELHLIHYSYGVNSTEKGDLSSESTVSRIRTEHFPLTLESARPSHTSQYLCASSEHRAINEKLFFGSGTQLSVL.

Ten or more counts support this clonotype. The gene calls are TRBV7-8 and TRBJ2-3; D may be TRBD2 (6 bases). The V gene lost 3 bases and the J gene lost 2 bases, with 12 bases spanning the gap. Germline V gene lookup returns CDR1 SGHVS and CDR2 FQNEAQ. This CDR3 contains 15 residues. The CDR3 loop reads CASSLELADTDTQYF. The CDR3 DNA reads TGTGCCAGCAGCTTGGAACTAGCTGACACAGATACGCAGTATTTT.

Here the CDR3 DNA reads TGTGCCAGCAGTAGGGACAGGGGGCTTGACAAAAACATTCAGTACTTC. It is translated as CASSRDRGLDKNIQYF. The chain has TRBV5-6 and TRBJ2-4, with 12 bases identical to TRBD1. Trimming took 5 bases from V and 3 from J; bases not matched to a gene: 6. This CDR3 is 16 amino acids long. CDR1 SGHDT and CDR2 YYEEEE come from the germline V gene.

The gene calls are TRBV12-3 or TRBV12-4 and TRBJ2-3; TRBD1 is a possible D gene (6 bases). The CDR3 length is 15 residues. The ends were cut back, 5 bases at V and 0 bases at J, with 12 bases in the middle. In DNA form, the CDR3 reads TGTGCCAGCAGTGGACAGATATCTAGCACAGATACGCAGTATTTT. It codes for CASSGQISSTDTQYF.

This clonotype has more than one count but fewer than ten. The V call is TRBV27, the J call TRBJ1-6; no clear D gene. V was cut by 6 bases and J by 4 bases, with 16 bases left in between. Germline CDR1 reads MNHEY; CDR2 reads SMNVEV (reference sequence). The CDR3 has 16 residues. This CDR3 reads CASRDLGTGYNSPLHF. CDR3 DNA: TGTGCCAGCAGGGACCTGGGCACTGGTTATAATTCACCCCTCCACTTT.

This rearrangement joins TRBV2 to TRBJ1-2; tentatively, D is TRBD1 (6 bases). The V end was cut by 7 bases, the J end by 4 bases, with 19 bases between. The CDR3 extends over 15 amino acids. Germline-derived CDR1 and CDR2 are SNHLY and FYNNEI. CDR3 sequence: CASNQQGPTIYGYTF. The DNA of the CDR3 is TGTGCCAGCAACCAACAGGGCCCAACTATCTATGGCTACACCTTC.

This clonotype was picked up a small number of times. The chain combines TRBV6-2 or TRBV6-3 with TRBJ2-2; D unresolved. Germline V gene sequence: CDR1 MNHEY, CDR2 SVGEGT. With 4 bases removed from V and 1 base from J, the gap between germline ends came to 4 bases. There are 13 residues in the CDR3. The CDR3 nucleotides are TGTGCCAGCAGTTGGGGGAACACCGGGGAGCTGTTTTTT. Residues: CASSWGNTGELFF.

This clonotype was found many times. The chain couples TRBV27 to TRBJ2-2; no definite D call. CDR3 length: 16 amino acids. Germline V gene data show CDR1 as MNHEY and CDR2 as SMNVEV (reference sequence). V dropped 5 bases and J dropped 6 bases, with 19 bases sitting between them. CDR3 protein: CASSNPRSQAPGELFF. CDR3 sequence (DNA): TGTGCCAGCAGTAACCCACGTAGCCAAGCTCCCGGGGAGCTGTTTTTT.

The CDR3 nucleotides read TGTGCCAGCAGCCCCGGGGCGGGAGCCTTCCAAGAGACCCAGTACTTC. As protein: CASSPGAGAFQETQYF. This chain connects TRBV7-9 to TRBJ2-5; 7 bases are a match to TRBD2. V shed 5 bases, J shed 1 base, and the junction held 10 bases outside the gene matches. The CDR3 runs 16 residues. Germline loops: CDR1 SEHNR, CDR2 FQNEAQ (reference sequence).

This clonotype was seen a handful of times. The rearrangement links TRBV30 to TRBJ1-2; D unclear. The CDR3 is 14 amino acids. V was shortened by 6 bases and J by 3 bases, with 17 bases between the two germline ends. CDR1 and CDR2 (germline): GTSNPN, SVGIG (reference sequence). The CDR3 DNA reads TGTGCCTGTTTACGGCCGGGAGGGTACTATGGCTACACCTTC. It codes for CACLRPGGYYGYTF.

This clonotype was counted at least ten times. The rearrangement uses TRBV10-3 and TRBJ1-1; 7 nucleotides line up with TRBD1. The CDR3 consists of 13 residues. V shed 5 bases and J 5 bases; nucleotides not matched to a gene: 5. Germline V gene sequence: CDR1 ENHRY, CDR2 SYGVKD. The CDR3 sequence: CAISLTGQTEAFF. The CDR3 DNA sequence: TGTGCCATCAGTCTGACAGGGCAAACTGAAGCTTTCTTT.

The rearrangement uses TRBV2 and TRBJ2-5; no reliable D call. V lost 1 base and J 1 base, leaving 7 bases between the germline ends. This CDR3 contains 14 residues. The germline gives CDR1 SNHLY, CDR2 FYNNEI. The CDR3 DNA follows: TGTGCCAGCAGTGAAGAACTCAGCCAAGAGACCCAGTACTTC. Amino acid sequence: CASSEELSQETQYF.

This clonotype has at least ten counts. This chain uses TRBV28 with TRBJ1-6; weak D call: TRBD1 (5 bases). Trimming cost V 5 bases and J 10 bases, with 15 bases left between them. Germline V gene lookup returns CDR1 MDHEN and CDR2 SYDVKM. This CDR3 is built from 14 residues. CDR3 loop: CASSPSGTGSPLHF. CDR3 DNA: TGTGCCAGCAGTCCATCCGGGACTGGGTCACCCCTCCACTTT.

This clonotype was seen a few times. This chain uses TRBV12-3 or TRBV12-4 with TRBJ1-1, with D perhaps TRBD1 (6 bases). V lost 8 bases and J 7 bases, leaving 14 bases between the germline ends. The CDR3 loop spans 12 amino acids. The CDR3 nucleotides read TGTGCCAGCTTATTAAGGGGGAATGAAGCTTTCTTT. Amino acids: CASLLRGNEAFF.

This chain connects TRBV14 to TRBJ1-6; 7 bases match TRBD1. Germline assignment: CDR1 SGHDN and CDR2 FVKESK. V shed 1 base and J 10 bases; nucleotides not matched to a gene: 7. This CDR3 contains 15 residues. The CDR3 region is CASSQVVGGASPLHF. The CDR3 DNA follows: TGTGCCAGCAGCCAAGTAGTAGGGGGCGCGTCACCCCTCCACTTT.